This passage covers 9 T cell receptor beta chains from one sample sequenced in a study of regulatory T cells in long-lasting Graves disease (dated by TCRdb to the early 2020s). The time point tag for this specimen amounts to: newly diagnosed GD, antithyroid drugs for less than 3 months. For both TCR sequencing and RNA sequencing, RNA was extracted from PBMCs in TRIzol. The protocol used for the library was multiplex PCR. These reads were obtained on an Illumina HiSeq 4000. TCR beta libraries were built with iRepertoire HTBI primers and Arm-PCR amplification of CDR3 regions. TCRdb's own reprocessing of the public reads used fastp at Q25 and MiXCR and kept productive beta chains. Rows merge per CDR3 protein into single entries with the most common DNA and genes. Within this sample are more than 300,000 distinct CDR3 sequences, with 12% of them counted one time only. 18% of the sample is held by the ten biggest clonotypes.

A further study also used this sample, focusing on T cells in Graves' hyperthyroidism and ophthalmopathy.

This specimen consisted of peripheral blood mononuclear cells (PBMCs), obtained at new diagnosis, from a patient treated with antithyroid drugs. The receptors stem from a woman younger than 35 with Graves disease. Donor details come from another sample of the same person, matched by shared clones.

This clonotype was seen ten or more times. The chain recombines TRBV5-1 with TRBJ2-3, with TRBD1 matching over 10 bases. V dropped 4 bases and J dropped 2; count of bases not matched to a gene: 7. Germline V gives CDR1 SGHRS, CDR2 YFSETQ. The CDR3 is 16 residues long. The CDR3 reads CASSPGTGVFTDTQYF. DNA for the CDR3: TGCGCCAGCAGCCCAGGGACAGGGGTGTTCACAGATACGCAGTATTTT.

The chain couples TRBV7-6 to TRBJ2-1; TRBD2 agrees at 9 bases. Germline assignment: CDR1 SGHVS and CDR2 FNYEAQ. Trimming removed 6 bases from V and 7 bases from J; junction bases left unmatched: 16. The CDR3 is 17 amino acids. CDR3 residues: CASSPTTSSGRWNEQFF. The CDR3 DNA follows: TGTGCCAGCAGTCCGACAACTAGCAGCGGGAGGTGGAATGAGCAGTTCTTC.

The rearrangement uses TRBV6-5 and TRBJ2-7; possible D gene TRBD2, 5 bases. The CDR3 totals 19 residues. Germline assignment: CDR1 MNHEY and CDR2 SVGAGI. The V gene lost 0 bases and the J gene lost 1 base, with 22 bases spanning the gap. This CDR3 is CASSYSSLVSSSLSYEQYF. The CDR3 region has the DNA TGTGCCAGCAGTTACTCGAGCTTAGTTTCTAGCTCACTATCCTACGAGCAGTACTTC.

This chain links TRBV3-1 with TRBJ1-3; perhaps TRBD1 as D (6 bases). In germline, CDR1 is LGHDT, CDR2 YNNKEL (reference sequence). The CDR3 runs 20 residues. V was cut by 1 base and J by 2 bases, with 24 bases left in between. The CDR3 bases are TGTGCCAGCAGCCAAGTATATGATAGAACAGGGAGACCTGCTGGAAACACCATATATTTT. Its translation is CASSQVYDRTGRPAGNTIYF.

This clonotype was recorded many times. The V gene is TRBV6-5, the J gene TRBJ1-1; D perhaps matches TRBD1 (6 bases). CDR1 is MNHEY, CDR2 SVGAGI, per germline. Trimming took 1 base from V and 1 from J, leaving 7 bases between them. The CDR3 contains 14 residues. CDR3 sequence reads: CASSYWTANTEAFF. CDR3 in DNA: TGTGCCAGCAGTTACTGGACAGCGAACACTGAAGCTTTCTTT.

This clonotype was seen a handful of times. The chain is built from TRBV7-2 and TRBJ1-2; no firm D call. CDR3 size: 15 residues. Germline V gives CDR1 SGHTA, CDR2 FQGNSA. V gave up 5 bases and J gave up 4 bases, with 17 bases separating them. The CDR3 nucleotides read TGTGCCAGCAGCGCAATCGGGGAGAGGACCTATGGCTACACCTTC. This gives the protein CASSAIGERTYGYTF.

This clonotype occurred many times. The chain joins TRBV5-1 to TRBJ1-1; 7 positions match TRBD1. V trimming: 3 bases; J trimming: 1 base; junction bases outside the gene matches: 12. The CDR3 extends over 17 amino acids. CDR1 is SGHRS, CDR2 YFSETQ, per germline. This chain's CDR3 is CASSSGRGREWNTEAFF. CDR3 in DNA: TGCGCCAGCAGCTCCGGGAGGGGGCGAGAGTGGAACACTGAAGCTTTCTTT.

This clonotype was seen a few times. The J gene is TRBJ2-5, the V gene TRBV3-1; TRBD2 agrees at 14 bases. This CDR3 comprises 15 residues. Germline loops: CDR1 LGHDT, CDR2 YNNKEL (reference sequence). Losses at the gene ends were 7 bases for V and 5 bases for J; bases not matched to a gene: 6. The CDR3, as DNA: TGTGCCAGCACCCCGGGACTAGCGGGGGCGGAGACCCAGTACTTC. This codes for CASTPGLAGAETQYF.

In this sample, this clonotype turned up a few times. The CDR3 does not end in the conserved phenylalanine or tryptophan, so this is likely a read error. This chain joins TRBV6-5 and TRBJ2-5, with 9 bases aligning to TRBD2. Trimming at V came to 0 bases and at J to 0 bases, leaving 8 bases not matched to a gene. Germline CDR1 is MNHEY and CDR2 is SVGAGI. The CDR3 covers 18 residues. CDR3 in amino acids: CASSYSPRLAGYQETQYL. The CDR3 DNA is TGTGCCAGCAGTTACTCTCCCCGGCTAGCGGGATACCAAGAGACCCAGTACCTC.